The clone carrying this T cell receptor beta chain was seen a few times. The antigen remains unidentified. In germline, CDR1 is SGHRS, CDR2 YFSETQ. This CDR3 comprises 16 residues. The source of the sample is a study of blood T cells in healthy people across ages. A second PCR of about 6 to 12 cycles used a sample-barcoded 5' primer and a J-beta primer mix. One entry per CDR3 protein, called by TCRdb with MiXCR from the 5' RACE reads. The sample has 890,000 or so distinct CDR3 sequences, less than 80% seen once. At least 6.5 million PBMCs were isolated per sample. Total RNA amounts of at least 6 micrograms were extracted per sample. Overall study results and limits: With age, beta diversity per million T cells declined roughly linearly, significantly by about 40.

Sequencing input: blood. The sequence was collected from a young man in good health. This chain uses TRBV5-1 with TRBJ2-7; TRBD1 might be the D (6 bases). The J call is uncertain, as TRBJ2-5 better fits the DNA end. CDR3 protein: CASSSPRDTLAETQYF. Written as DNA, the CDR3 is TGCGCCAGCAGCTCCCCGAGGGACACCTTAGCGGAGACCCAGTACTTC.